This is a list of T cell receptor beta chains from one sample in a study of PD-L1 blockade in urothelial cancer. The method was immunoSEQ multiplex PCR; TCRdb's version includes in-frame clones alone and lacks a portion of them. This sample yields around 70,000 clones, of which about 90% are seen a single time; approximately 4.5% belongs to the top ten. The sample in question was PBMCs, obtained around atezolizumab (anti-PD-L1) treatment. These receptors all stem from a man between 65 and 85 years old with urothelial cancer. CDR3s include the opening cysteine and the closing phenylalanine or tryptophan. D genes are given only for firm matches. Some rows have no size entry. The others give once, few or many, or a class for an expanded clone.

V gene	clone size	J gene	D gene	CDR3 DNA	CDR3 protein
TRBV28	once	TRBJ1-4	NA	TGTGCCAGCAGCTTGGGGGGTAGGGGAGTGGAAAAACTGTTTTTT	CASSLGGRGVEKLFF
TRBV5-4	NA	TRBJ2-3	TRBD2	TGTGCCAGCAGCCAGGGACTAGCGTACACAGATACGCAGTATTTT	CASSQGLAYTDTQYF
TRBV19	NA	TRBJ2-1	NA	TGTGCCAGTCGGAGGTCGTACAATGAGCAGTTCTTC	CASRRSYNEQFF
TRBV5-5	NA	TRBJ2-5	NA	TGTGCCAGCAGCCCGTCTCGGGAGACCCAGTACTTC	CASSPSRETQYF
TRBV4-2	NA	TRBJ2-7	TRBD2	TGTGCCAGCAGCCAAGAAGCGCTAGCGGGAGCTGATGAGCAGTACTTC	CASSQEALAGADEQYF
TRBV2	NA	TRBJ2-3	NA	TGTGCCAGCATGCCGGGAGAGCGAGATACGCAGTATTTT	CASMPGERDTQYF
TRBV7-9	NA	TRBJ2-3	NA	TGTGCCAGCAGCCTACAGGGTACCGATACGCAGTATTTT	CASSLQGTDTQYF
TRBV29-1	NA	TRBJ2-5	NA	TGCAGCGTTGAGCCTCAGGACATACCACGGGAGACCCAGTACTTC	CSVEPQDIPRETQYF
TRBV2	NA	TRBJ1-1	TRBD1	TGTGCCAGCAGTGAAGTGGGGATTGTACAGGGGGCTGAAGCTTTCTTT	CASSEVGIVQGAEAFF
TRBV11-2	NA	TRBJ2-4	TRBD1	TGTGCCAGCAGCTCGTCCCTTGACAGGGTGGCCAAAAACATTCAGTACTTC	CASSSSLDRVAKNIQYF
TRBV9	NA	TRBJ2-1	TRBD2	TGTGCCAGCAGCGTATGGCGGGAGGGCTACAATGAGCAGTTCTTC	CASSVWREGYNEQFF
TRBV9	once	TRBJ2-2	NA	TGTGCCAGCAGCAAAGGACAGCATCAGACCGGGGAGCTGTTTTTT	CASSKGQHQTGELFF
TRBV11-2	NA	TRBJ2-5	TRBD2	TGTGCCAGCAGCTTAGCGGCTAGCGGAATCCAAGAGACCCAGTACTTC	CASSLAASGIQETQYF
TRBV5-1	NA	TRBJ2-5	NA	TGCGCCAGCAGCTTGTCGGAGGGGGCGTTTGAGACCCAGTACTTC	CASSLSEGAFETQYF
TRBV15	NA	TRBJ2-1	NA	TGTGCCACCAGCGGGGGGGGCCTCGGGAGGAATGAGCAGTTCTTC	CATSGGGLGRNEQFF
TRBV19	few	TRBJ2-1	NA	TGTGCCAGTAGCCCCCTGAGTAGCGCGGAGCAGTTCTTC	CASSPLSSAEQFF
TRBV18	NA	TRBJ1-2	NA	TGTGCCAGCTCACCCGACAAATACTATGGCTACACCTTC	CASSPDKYYGYTF
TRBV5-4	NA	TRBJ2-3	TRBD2	TGTGCCAGCAGCTTCGGGGGGGGAGGGTTGGATACGCAGTATTTT	CASSFGGGGLDTQYF
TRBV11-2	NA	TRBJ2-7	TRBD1	TGTGCCAGCAGCTTAGGTTGGGCAGGGGGTTACGAGCAGTACTTC	CASSLGWAGGYEQYF
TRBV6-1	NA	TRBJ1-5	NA	TGTGCCAGCAGTGAATCCCTACCGAATCAGCCCCAGCATTTT	CASSESLPNQPQHF
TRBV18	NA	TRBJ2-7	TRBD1	TGTGCCAGCTCATGGGACAGGGCGTACGAGCAGTACTTC	CASSWDRAYEQYF
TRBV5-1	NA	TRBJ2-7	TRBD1	TGCGCCAGCAGGCAGGGGGCAGAAGAGCAGTACTTC	CASRQGAEEQYF
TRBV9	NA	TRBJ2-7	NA	TGTGCCAGCAGCGTAGGGCAGGGGAACTCCTACGAGCAGTACTTC	CASSVGQGNSYEQYF
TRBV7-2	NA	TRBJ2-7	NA	TGTGCCAGCAGCTTAGGTCCCAGCCCGGGGTCCTACGAGCAGTACTTC	CASSLGPSPGSYEQYF
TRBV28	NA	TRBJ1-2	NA	TGTGCCAGCATTCCTTCCAGGGAATATGGCTACACCTTC	CASIPSREYGYTF
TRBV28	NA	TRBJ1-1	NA	TGTGCCAGCAGAGCCCCGGGGGGCGGGTTGGTAGGCACTGAAGCTTTCTTT	CASRAPGGGLVGTEAFF
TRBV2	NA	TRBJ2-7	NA	TGTGCCAGCAGTGAAGGAGGCGGGGTCGAGCAGTACTTC	CASSEGGGVEQYF
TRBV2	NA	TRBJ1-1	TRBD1	TGTGCCAGCAGTGTCCCCCTGGACAGGTTTGAAGCTTTCTTT	CASSVPLDRFEAFF
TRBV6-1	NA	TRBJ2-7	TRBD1	TGTGCCAGCAGTGAAAGGACAGGGGGCCAGGGCGAGCAGTACTTC	CASSERTGGQGEQYF
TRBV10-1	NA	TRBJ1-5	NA	TGCGCCAGCAGCCAGAATATCAATCAGCCCCAGCATTTT	CASSQNINQPQHF
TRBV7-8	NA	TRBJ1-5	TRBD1	TGTGCCAGCGGCAGGGACAGGAACAATCAGCCCCAGCATTTT	CASGRDRNNQPQHF
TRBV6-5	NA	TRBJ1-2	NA	TGTGCCAGCAGTTACCAGACAGCTAACTATGGCTACACCTTC	CASSYQTANYGYTF
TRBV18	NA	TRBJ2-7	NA	TGTGCCAGCTCACCACCGACTAGAGGGGAGCAGTACTTC	CASSPPTRGEQYF
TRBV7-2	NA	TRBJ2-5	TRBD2	TGTGCCAGCACCCTAGCGGGAGTTAGAGAGACCCAGTACTTC	CASTLAGVRETQYF
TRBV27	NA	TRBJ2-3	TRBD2	TGTGCCAGCAGCACGGATTGGGGACTAGCGGGAGGTAGTGGGACAGATACGCAGTATTTT	CASSTDWGLAGGSGTDTQYF
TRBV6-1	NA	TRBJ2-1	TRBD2	TGTGCCAGCAGTGAAGCGGGTAGCGGGAGTGGTGAGCAGTTCTTC	CASSEAGSGSGEQFF
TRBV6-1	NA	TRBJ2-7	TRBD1	TGTGCCAGCAGTGCGCGACAGGGGGCCCACGAGCAGTACTTC	CASSARQGAHEQYF
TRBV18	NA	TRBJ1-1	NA	TGTGCCAGCTCACCGAAAGAGCAGGGCCTCATGAACACTGAAGCTTTCTTT	CASSPKEQGLMNTEAFF
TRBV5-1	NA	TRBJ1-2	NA	TGCGCCAGCAGCTTCGAACCACTCTATGGCTACACCTTC	CASSFEPLYGYTF
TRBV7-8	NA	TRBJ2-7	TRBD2	TGTGCCAGCAGCTTAGAGGGGCTAGCGGGGACCTCCTACGAGCAGTACTTC	CASSLEGLAGTSYEQYF
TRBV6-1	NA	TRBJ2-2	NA	TGTGCCAGCAGTGAACCCTCCAGGGGCGCTAGCACCGGGGAGCTGTTTTTT	CASSEPSRGASTGELFF
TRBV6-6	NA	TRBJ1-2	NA	TGTGCCAGCAGTTACGAAGGCAGGGTAGACTATGGCTACACCTTC	CASSYEGRVDYGYTF
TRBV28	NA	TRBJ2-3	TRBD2	TGTGCCAGCAGTTCGAGCGGGAGGGATACGCAGTATTTT	CASSSSGRDTQYF
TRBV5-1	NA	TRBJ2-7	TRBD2	TGCGCCAGCAGCTCACCGACTAGCGGGAGGGAGGCCTACGAGCAGTACTTC	CASSSPTSGREAYEQYF
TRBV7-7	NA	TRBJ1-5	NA	TGTGCCAGCAGCTTAGCGGAGAATCAGCCCCAGCATTTT	CASSLAENQPQHF
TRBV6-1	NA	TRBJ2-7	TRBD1	TGTGCCAGCAGTAAAGCCACAGGGGGCGCCTACGAGCAGTACTTC	CASSKATGGAYEQYF
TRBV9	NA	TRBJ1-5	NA	TGTGCCAGCAGCGTAGATAAGGGGTCAGCCCAGCATTTT	CASSVDKGSAQHF
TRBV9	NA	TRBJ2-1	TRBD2	TGTGCCAGCAGCGTAGCGACTAGCGGGAGACGGGATGAGCAGTTCTTC	CASSVATSGRRDEQFF
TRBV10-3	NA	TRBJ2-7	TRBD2	TGTGCCATCAGTGAGGTCCTAGCGGGAGGAGGCTCCTACGAGCAGTACTTC	CAISEVLAGGGSYEQYF
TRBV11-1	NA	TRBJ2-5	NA	TGTGCCAGCAGCCTCCGGGGGGCGCCTGAGGAGACCCAGTACTTC	CASSLRGAPEETQYF
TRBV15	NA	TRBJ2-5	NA	TGTGCCACCAGCAGAGGCGGACAGAACCAAGAGACCCAGTACTTC	CATSRGGQNQETQYF